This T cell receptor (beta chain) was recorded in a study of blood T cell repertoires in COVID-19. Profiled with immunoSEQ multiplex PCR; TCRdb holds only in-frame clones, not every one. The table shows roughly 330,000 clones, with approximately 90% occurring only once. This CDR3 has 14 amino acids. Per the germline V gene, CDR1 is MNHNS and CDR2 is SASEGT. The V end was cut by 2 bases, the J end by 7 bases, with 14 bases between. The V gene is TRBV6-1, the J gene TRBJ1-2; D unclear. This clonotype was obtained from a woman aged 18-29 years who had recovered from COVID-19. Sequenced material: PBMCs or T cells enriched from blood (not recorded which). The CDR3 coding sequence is TGTGCCAGCAGTGAATCAGACGGCGCGGGTGGCTACACCTTC. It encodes CASSESDGAGGYTF.